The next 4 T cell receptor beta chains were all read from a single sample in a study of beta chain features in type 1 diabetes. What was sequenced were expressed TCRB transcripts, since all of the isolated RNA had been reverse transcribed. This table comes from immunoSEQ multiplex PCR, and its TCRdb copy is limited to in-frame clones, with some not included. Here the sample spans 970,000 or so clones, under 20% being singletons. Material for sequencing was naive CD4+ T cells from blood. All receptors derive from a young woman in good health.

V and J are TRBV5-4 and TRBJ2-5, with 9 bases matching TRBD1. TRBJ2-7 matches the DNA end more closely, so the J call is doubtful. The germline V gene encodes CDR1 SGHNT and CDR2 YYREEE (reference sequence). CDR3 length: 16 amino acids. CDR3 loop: CASSTKNRGLIDEQYF. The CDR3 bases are TGTGCCAGCAGCACAAAGAACAGGGGGCTAATCGACGAGCAGTACTTC.

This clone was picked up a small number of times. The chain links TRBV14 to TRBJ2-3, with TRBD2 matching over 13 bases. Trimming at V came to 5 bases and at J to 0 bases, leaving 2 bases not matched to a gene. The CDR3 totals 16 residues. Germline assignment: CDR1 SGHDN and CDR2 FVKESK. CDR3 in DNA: TGTGCCAGCAGCAGACTAGCGGGAGGTAGCACAGATACGCAGTATTTT. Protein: CASSRLAGGSTDTQYF.

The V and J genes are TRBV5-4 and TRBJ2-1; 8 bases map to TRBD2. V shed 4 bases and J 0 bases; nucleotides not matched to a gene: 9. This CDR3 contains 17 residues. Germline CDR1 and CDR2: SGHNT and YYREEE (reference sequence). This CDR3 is CASSHGRSGSSYNEQFF. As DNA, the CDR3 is TGTGCCAGCAGCCACGGAAGGAGCGGGAGCTCCTACAATGAGCAGTTCTTC. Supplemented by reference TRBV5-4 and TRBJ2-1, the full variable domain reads ETGVTQSPTHLIKTRGQQVTLRCSSQSGHNTVSWYQQALGQGPQFIFQYYREEENGRGNFPPRFSGLQFPNYSSELNVNALELDDSALYLCASSHGRSGSSYNEQFFGPGTRLTVL.

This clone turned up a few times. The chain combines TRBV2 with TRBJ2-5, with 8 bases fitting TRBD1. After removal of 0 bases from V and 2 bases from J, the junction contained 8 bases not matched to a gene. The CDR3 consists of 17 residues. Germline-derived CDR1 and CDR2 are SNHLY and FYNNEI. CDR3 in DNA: TGTGCCAGCAGTGAAGCGCTTCCAGGGGGCTCTCAAGAGACCCAGTACTTC. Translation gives CASSEALPGGSQETQYF.